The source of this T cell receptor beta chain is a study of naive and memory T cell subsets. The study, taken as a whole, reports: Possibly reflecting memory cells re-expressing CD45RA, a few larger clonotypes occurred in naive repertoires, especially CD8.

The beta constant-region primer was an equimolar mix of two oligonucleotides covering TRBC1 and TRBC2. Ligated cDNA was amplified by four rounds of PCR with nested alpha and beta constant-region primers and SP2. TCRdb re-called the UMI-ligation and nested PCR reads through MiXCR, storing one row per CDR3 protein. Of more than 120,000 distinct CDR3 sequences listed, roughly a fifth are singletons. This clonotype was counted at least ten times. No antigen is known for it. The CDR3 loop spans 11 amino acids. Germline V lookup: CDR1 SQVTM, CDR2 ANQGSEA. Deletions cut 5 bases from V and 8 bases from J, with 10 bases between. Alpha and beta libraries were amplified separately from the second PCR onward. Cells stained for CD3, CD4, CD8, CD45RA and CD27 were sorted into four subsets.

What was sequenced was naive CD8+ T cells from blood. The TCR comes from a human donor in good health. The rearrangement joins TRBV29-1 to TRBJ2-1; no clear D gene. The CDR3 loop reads CSVPGRDEQFF. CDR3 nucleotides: TGCAGCGTTCCAGGCCGGGATGAGCAGTTCTTC.